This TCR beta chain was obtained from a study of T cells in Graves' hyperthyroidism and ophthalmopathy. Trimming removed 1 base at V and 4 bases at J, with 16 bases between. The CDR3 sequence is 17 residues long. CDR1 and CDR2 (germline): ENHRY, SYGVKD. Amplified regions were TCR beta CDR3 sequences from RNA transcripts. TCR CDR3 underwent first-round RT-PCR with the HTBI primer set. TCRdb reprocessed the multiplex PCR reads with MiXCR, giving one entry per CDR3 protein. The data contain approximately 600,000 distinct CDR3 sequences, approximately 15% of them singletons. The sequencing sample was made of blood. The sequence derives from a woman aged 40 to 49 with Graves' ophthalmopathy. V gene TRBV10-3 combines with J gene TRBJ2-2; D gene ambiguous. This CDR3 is CAISELGTISGTGELFF. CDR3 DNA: TGTGCCATCAGTGAGTTGGGCACCATCAGTGGCACCGGGGAGCTGTTTTTT.